Listed below are T cell receptor beta chains from one sample, sequenced in a study of T cell responses to AZD1222 COVID-19 vaccine. Some clones are missing from TCRdb's copy, which holds only in-frame ones; the method was immunoSEQ multiplex PCR. The sample consists of more than 95,000 clones, 93% of them appearing once. The material was peripheral blood, obtained on day 0 of AZD1222 vaccination. The source is an adult in good health. CDR3s include the opening cysteine and the closing phenylalanine or tryptophan. A D gene is named only where the DNA matches it firmly. Expanded clones are given a class, and other clones once, few, many or no size at all.

size,V,J,D,CDR3,DNA
-,TRBV7-9,TRBJ1-1,-,CASSLNGGTPEAFF,TGTGCCAGCAGCTTAAACGGCGGAACACCTGAAGCTTTCTTT
-,TRBV6-5,TRBJ1-1,-,CASSPRTALNTEAFF,TGTGCCAGCAGCCCCCGGACAGCACTGAACACTGAAGCTTTCTTT
-,TRBV6-2/TRBV6-3,TRBJ1-1,-,CASSGRIRNTEAFF,TGTGCCAGCAGTGGCAGGATAAGGAACACTGAAGCTTTCTTT
-,TRBV6-2/TRBV6-3,TRBJ1-6,TRBD1,CASSYSGQEYSPLHF,TGTGCCAGCAGTTACTCGGGACAGGAATACTCACCCCTCCACTTT
-,TRBV4-1,TRBJ2-5,TRBD2,CASSQDMGGLQETQYF,TGCGCCAGCAGCCAAGATATGGGAGGGCTCCAAGAGACCCAGTACTTC
-,TRBV2,TRBJ2-5,-,CASSLFGQETQYF,TGTGCCAGCAGTCTGTTCGGGCAAGAGACCCAGTACTTC
once,TRBV4-1,TRBJ1-4,TRBD1,CASSQTGLGEKLFF,TGCGCCAGCAGCCAGACAGGGCTGGGGGAAAAACTGTTTTTT
-,TRBV28,TRBJ2-2,TRBD2,CASSLHSGGTGELFF,TGTGCCAGCAGTTTGCACTCGGGAGGGACCGGGGAGCTGTTTTTT
-,TRBV5-1,TRBJ2-7,-,CASKTSSWEAGAYEQYF,TGCGCCAGCAAAACTTCATCATGGGAGGCTGGGGCTTACGAGCAGTACTTC
-,TRBV6-5,TRBJ1-2,-,CASTVRPEYGYTF,TGTGCCAGCACAGTGCGGCCGGAGTATGGCTACACCTTC
-,TRBV2,TRBJ1-1,TRBD1,CASTVRQGGTEAFF,TGTGCCAGCACTGTACGACAGGGAGGGACTGAAGCTTTCTTT
-,TRBV25-1,TRBJ2-5,-,CASNPPPGTPNPETQYF,TGTGCCAGCAATCCGCCTCCCGGGACCCCAAATCCCGAGACCCAGTACTTC
-,TRBV5-6,TRBJ2-3,-,CASRRASDDYTQYF,TGTGCCAGCCGCCGGGCCTCCGATGATTATACGCAGTATTTT
-,TRBV6-4,TRBJ2-2,-,CASSETTSGELFF,TGTGCCAGCAGTGAGACCACTAGCGGGGAGCTGTTTTTT
-,TRBV6-1,TRBJ2-7,TRBD1,CASSEEAGGRDEQYF,TGTGCCAGCAGTGAAGAAGCAGGGGGAAGGGACGAGCAGTACTTC
-,TRBV18,TRBJ2-2,-,CASSPRPNTGELFF,TGTGCCAGCTCACCACGGCCGAACACCGGGGAGCTGTTTTTT
-,TRBV3-1/TRBV3-2,TRBJ2-7,-,CASSQARNSYEQYF,TGTGCCAGCAGCCAAGCTCGTAACTCCTACGAGCAGTACTTC
-,TRBV18,TRBJ1-1,-,CASSLLTGSSNTEAFF,TGTGCCAGCTCACTACTCACAGGGTCCTCAAACACTGAAGCTTTCTTT
-,TRBV27,TRBJ1-1,-,CASSFWGNTEAFF,TGTGCCAGCAGTTTTTGGGGGAACACTGAAGCTTTCTTT
-,TRBV5-1,TRBJ1-1,-,CASSYGGGVWSTEAFF,TGCGCCAGCAGCTACGGAGGCGGGGTCTGGAGCACTGAAGCTTTCTTT
-,TRBV6-5,TRBJ1-2,-,CASSYSGRENYGYTF,TGTGCCAGCAGTTACTCGGGCAGGGAGAACTATGGCTACACCTTC
-,TRBV6-1,TRBJ2-7,TRBD1,CASSEGDSSYEQYF,TGTGCCAGCAGTGAAGGGGACAGCTCCTACGAGCAGTACTTC
-,TRBV6-5,TRBJ2-5,TRBD1,CASSYGQGRLETQYF,TGTGCCAGCAGTTACGGACAGGGGAGACTAGAGACCCAGTACTTC
-,TRBV18,TRBJ1-2,-,CASSTNVANYGYTF,TGTGCCAGCTCCACGAACGTAGCTAACTATGGCTACACCTTC